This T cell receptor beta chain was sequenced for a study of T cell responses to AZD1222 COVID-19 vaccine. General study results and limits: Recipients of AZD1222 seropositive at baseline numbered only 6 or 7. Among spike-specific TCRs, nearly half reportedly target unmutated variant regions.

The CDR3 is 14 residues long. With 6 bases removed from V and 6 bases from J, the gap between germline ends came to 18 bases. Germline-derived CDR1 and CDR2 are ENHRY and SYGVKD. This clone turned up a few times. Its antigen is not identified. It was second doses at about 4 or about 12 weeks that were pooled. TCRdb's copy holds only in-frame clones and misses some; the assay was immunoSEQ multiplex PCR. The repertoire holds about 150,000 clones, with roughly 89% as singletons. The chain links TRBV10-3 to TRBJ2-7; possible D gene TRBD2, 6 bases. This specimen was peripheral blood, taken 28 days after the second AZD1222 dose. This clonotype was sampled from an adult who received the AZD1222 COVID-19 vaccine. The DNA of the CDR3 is TGTGCCATCAGGATCATGGGGGAAGCGGGCGAGCAGTACTTC. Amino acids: CAIRIMGEAGEQYF.